The next 5 T cell receptor beta chains were all read from a single sample in a study of lymphopenia after photon versus proton radiotherapy. The table came from immunoSEQ multiplex PCR; TCRdb's copy has only in-frame clones and leaves some out. The table lists 150,000 or so clones, less than 90% of them singletons. Source: peripheral blood, taken from a patient treated with photon-based radiotherapy. The receptors stem from a man between 45 and 60 years old with gastric cancer.

The chain carries TRBV5-6 and TRBJ1-2; no clear D gene. Trimming cost V 0 bases and J 5 bases, with 11 bases left between them. This CDR3 is built from 14 residues. Germline loops: CDR1 SGHDT, CDR2 YYEEEE. CDR3 bases: TGTGCCAGCAGCTTGGAGGTAGGGAAGTATGGCTACACCTTC. Its translation is CASSLEVGKYGYTF.

The chain is built from TRBV4-1 and TRBJ1-2, with 7 bases lining up with TRBD1. This CDR3 region has 16 residues. Germline trimming cut 1 base from V and 2 bases from J; bases unmatched to any gene: 7. The germline gives CDR1 MGHRA, CDR2 YSYEKL. The CDR3 reads CASSQVATGQNYGYTF. The CDR3 nucleotides are TGCGCCAGCAGCCAAGTAGCGACAGGGCAAAACTATGGCTACACCTTC.

J is TRBJ2-6 and V is TRBV7-9, with D tentatively TRBD2 (6 bases). Germline V gene sequence: CDR1 SEHNR, CDR2 FQNEAQ (reference sequence). The CDR3 spans 15 residues. V lost 5 bases and J 1 base, leaving 9 bases between the germline ends. The DNA for the CDR3 is TGTGCCAGCAGCCACGGGAGTTCTGGGGCCAACGTCCTGACTTTC. As protein: CASSHGSSGANVLTF.

This clone was seen a handful of times. This rearrangement joins TRBV5-1 to TRBJ1-4; 8 nucleotides agree with TRBD1. Trimming cost V 2 bases and J 7 bases; bases outside gene matches: 7. CDR3 length: 15 amino acids. Germline CDR1 and CDR2: SGHRS and YFSETQ. The chain's CDR3 is CASSLYGQGSEKLFF. In DNA form, the CDR3 reads TGCGCCAGCAGCTTATATGGACAGGGTTCTGAAAAACTGTTTTTT.

V and J are TRBV18 and TRBJ2-1, with unresolved D. V lost 3 bases to trimming and J lost 0 bases, with 15 bases between them. The CDR3 consists of 17 residues. Germline CDR1 is KGHSH and CDR2 is LQKENI. For the CDR3, the DNA is TGTGCCAGCTCACCTGACACCGGGCTTAGCTCCTACAATGAGCAGTTCTTC. The encoded protein is CASSPDTGLSSYNEQFF.